This TCR beta chain is from a study of cytomegalovirus exposure and HLA in healthy donors. PCR employed 60 Vbeta and 13 Jbeta primers. TCRdb's copy holds only in-frame clones and misses some; the assay was immunoSEQ multiplex PCR. The table lists around 210,000 clones, with roughly 1.2% in the top ten. The sequenced sample was PBMCs. This receptor was taken from a girl between 2 and 10 years old in good health and CMV-seropositive.

The CDR3 reads CASSEHSYEQYF. CDR3 nucleotides: TGCGCCAGCAGTGAACACAGCTACGAGCAGTACTTC. This rearrangement joins TRBV10-2 to TRBJ2-7; D remains unclear. Germline CDR1 WSHSY, CDR2 SAAADI. The ends were cut back, 3 bases at V and 3 bases at J, with 6 bases in the middle. The CDR3 is 12 residues long.